The clone carrying this TCR beta chain was observed a handful of times. This specimen belongs to a study of blood T cells in healthy people across ages. Study summary: With template switching, about one barcoded beta molecule was captured per two T cells.

J gave up 4 bases and V 0 bases, and 6 bases lay outside the gene matches. Looked up from germline, CDR1 is MGHDK and CDR2 is SYGVNS. This CDR3 has 16 residues. It was with a sample-barcoded 5' primer and a J-beta primer mix that a second PCR of about 7 to 12 cycles was run. TCRdb recomputed calls from the 5' RACE reads with MiXCR, one row per CDR3 protein. The top ten clones hold around 13% of a sample with about 1.1 million distinct CDR3 sequences, 35% to 40% of them seen once. This sequence was found in a man aged 18 to 30 in good health. Sequenced: blood. The J gene is TRBJ2-3, the V gene TRBV25-1, with 8 bases matching TRBD2. CDR3 loop: CASSEYMGLGADTQYF. The CDR3 nucleotides are TGTGCCAGCAGTGAATATATGGGACTAGGGGCAGATACGCAGTATTTT.